Listed here are 30 T cell receptor beta chains from one sample, sequenced in a study of cytotoxic CD8 clonotypes in ibrutinib-treated CLL. Produced via immunoSEQ multiplex PCR; TCRdb's table is partial and in-frame only. The data contain over 100,000 clones, more than 55% of them singletons. Sequencing used PBMCs, obtained after 24 months of ibrutinib treatment. The receptors derive from a human donor with chronic lymphocytic leukemia.

The CDR3 sequence is CASSLLGGGSGSNTGELFF. The CDR3 coding sequence is TGTGCCAGCAGCTTACTGGGCGGCGGTAGCGGGTCGAACACCGGGGAGCTGTTTTTT. The rearrangement joins TRBV11-2 to TRBJ2-2; TRBD2 aligns across 7 bases. Germline CDR1 reads SGHAT; CDR2 reads FQNNGV. CDR3 length: 19 residues. V shed 2 bases and J 0 bases; nucleotides not matched to a gene: 12.

This sequence joins TRBV4-3 and TRBJ2-7, with TRBD1 matching over 9 bases. The CDR3 contains 16 residues. The trim removed 3 bases at V and 0 bases at J, leaving 6 bases unmatched. Germline-derived CDR1 and CDR2 are LGHNA and YSLEER. DNA for the CDR3: TGCGCCAGCAGCCAGTCCCGGGGACAGGGCTCCTACGAGCAGTACTTC. Its translation: CASSQSRGQGSYEQYF.

Points on this clone: Other DNA sequences in this specimen translate into the identical CDR3. The chain employs TRBV30 and TRBJ2-7; D not resolved. CDR1 is GTSNPN and CDR2 is SVGIG in the germline V gene (reference sequence). The CDR3 is made up of 11 amino acids. Trimming removed 2 bases at V and 5 bases at J, with 7 bases between. In DNA form, the CDR3 reads TGTGCCTGGAGTAGAGGCGACGAGCAGTACTTC. It codes for CAWSRGDEQYF.

This chain connects TRBV6-5 to TRBJ1-6; 8 nucleotides match TRBD1. This CDR3 comprises 15 residues. Germline trimming cut 4 bases from V and 10 bases from J; bases unmatched to any gene: 9. Germline loops: CDR1 MNHEY, CDR2 SVGAGI. This CDR3 is CASSFGTGQESPLHF. For the CDR3, the DNA is TGTGCCAGCAGTTTCGGGACAGGTCAGGAATCACCCCTCCACTTT.

This rearrangement joins TRBV7-9 to TRBJ2-3; 10 bases fit TRBD2. V trimming: 4 bases; J trimming: 3 bases; junction bases outside the gene matches: 4. Germline CDR1 and CDR2: SEHNR and FQNEAQ (reference sequence). This CDR3 comprises 15 residues. CDR3 residues: CASSSAGGPTDTQYF. CDR3 coding DNA: TGTGCCAGCAGCTCAGCGGGGGGGCCAACAGATACGCAGTATTTT.

This clone was observed a handful of times. The chain employs TRBV9 and TRBJ2-5, with 8 bases matching TRBD2. The length of the CDR3 is 17 residues. Germline values: CDR1 SGDLS, CDR2 YYNGEE. Trimming at V came to 0 bases and at J to 3 bases, leaving 10 bases not matched to a gene. CDR3 coding DNA: TGTGCCAGCAGCGTAGGGAGTAGCGGGGTTGATAAAGAGACCCAGTACTTC. Its protein product is CASSVGSSGVDKETQYF.

The V gene is TRBV7-2, the J gene TRBJ2-5, with D hard to call. The germline V gene has CDR1 SGHTA and CDR2 FQGNSA. This CDR3 comprises 14 residues. V was shortened by 5 bases and J by 3 bases, with 13 bases between the two germline ends. The chain's CDR3 is CASSPMGKKETQYF. CDR3 sequence (DNA): TGTGCCAGCAGCCCAATGGGAAAGAAAGAGACCCAGTACTTC.

This rearrangement joins TRBV25-1 to TRBJ1-2; D is unresolved. This CDR3 spans 14 amino acids. Trimming left V 6 bases short and J 10 bases short, with 21 bases between. The V gene's germline CDR1 is MGHDK and CDR2 SYGVNS. In nucleotides, the CDR3 is TGTGCCAGCAGCGACTCGTGGGTCGGCAAACCCTACACCTTC. Protein sequence: CASSDSWVGKPYTF.

The rearrangement joins TRBV11-3 to TRBJ2-7, with D unclear. From germline, CDR1 is SGHNT and CDR2 YENEEA. Trimming shortened V by 8 bases and J by 1 base, and 3 bases separated the two germline ends. This CDR3 has 10 residues. CDR3 sequence: CASGSYEQYF. The DNA for the CDR3 is TGTGCCAGCGGATCCTACGAGCAGTACTTC.

The chain is built from TRBV5-4 and TRBJ2-3; D uncertain. Trimming shortened V by 3 bases and J by 1 base, and 12 bases separated the two germline ends. Per germline, CDR1 SGHNT and CDR2 YYREEE (reference sequence). The CDR3 totals 15 residues. This chain's CDR3 is CASSSALTGTDTQYF. For the CDR3, the DNA is TGTGCCAGCAGCTCCGCCCTCACGGGCACAGATACGCAGTATTTT.

The V gene is TRBV19, the J gene TRBJ1-5, with D tentatively TRBD1 (5 bases). CDR1 is LNHDA and CDR2 is SQIVND in the germline V gene (reference sequence). V was clipped by 0 bases and J by 3 bases, with 9 bases between them. The CDR3 contains 15 residues. CDR3 sequence: CASSIEGGSNQPQHF. The CDR3 DNA reads as TGTGCCAGTAGTATAGAGGGGGGGTCCAATCAGCCCCAGCATTTT.

This chain joins TRBV28 and TRBJ1-2; a weak D match, TRBD1 (5 bases). Trimming cost V 6 bases and J 7 bases, with 15 bases left between them. The CDR3 contains 13 residues. CDR1 MDHEN and CDR2 SYDVKM come from the germline V gene. CDR3 in amino acids: CASSESGSSGYTF. The CDR3 nucleotides are TGTGCCAGCAGCGAGTCAGGGAGTAGTGGCTACACCTTC.

This clone was detected only a few times. The J gene is TRBJ2-7, the V gene TRBV7-8; tentatively, D is TRBD1 (7 bases). The germline gives CDR1 SGHVS, CDR2 FQNEAQ. CDR3 size: 15 residues. V was trimmed by 4 bases and J by 3 bases, leaving 16 bases between them. The CDR3 loop is CASSSQGGVHYEQYF. CDR3 bases: TGTGCCAGCAGCTCCCAGGGGGGCGTACACTACGAGCAGTACTTC.

This clone appeared a single time. The chain is built from TRBV6-6 and TRBJ2-7, with D possibly being TRBD2 (5 bases). V gave up 2 bases and J gave up 3 bases, with 11 bases separating them. The germline V gene encodes CDR1 MNHNY and CDR2 SVGAGI (reference sequence). This CDR3 contains 14 residues. CDR3 in amino acids: CASSYGPGGYEQYF. In nucleotides, the CDR3 is TGTGCCAGCAGTTACGGGCCAGGAGGCTACGAGCAGTACTTC.

The chain couples TRBV21-1 to TRBJ1-5. TRBV21-1 is assigned pseudogene status. The CDR3 loop spans 17 amino acids. CDR3 in DNA: TGTGCCAGCAGCAAAGATCAGTGGTGGTCGGGCTATCAGCCCCAGCATTTT. Its translation: CASSKDQWWSGYQPQHF.

The genes are TRBV6-6 and TRBJ2-1; D gene unclear. Germline V gene lookup returns CDR1 MNHNY and CDR2 SVGAGI (reference sequence). With 6 bases removed from V and 7 bases from J, the gap between germline ends came to 10 bases. This CDR3 comprises 12 residues. CDR3 loop: CASSLQINEQFF. CDR3 bases: TGTGCCAGCAGCCTACAGATAAATGAGCAGTTCTTC.

This clone appeared a few times. V and J are TRBV9 and TRBJ2-7, with D tentatively TRBD1 (5 bases). The CDR3 has 14 residues. Trimming stripped 3 bases from V and 1 base from J, with 11 bases between. From germline, CDR1 is SGDLS and CDR2 YYNGEE. CDR3 region: CASSDVAGSYEQYF. In nucleotides, the CDR3 is TGTGCCAGCAGCGACGTGGCAGGGTCCTACGAGCAGTACTTC.

The chain recombines TRBV9 with TRBJ1-2; 7 nucleotides agree with TRBD1. The length of the CDR3 is 16 residues. Trimming cost V 0 bases and J 8 bases; bases outside gene matches: 13. Germline V gene data show CDR1 as SGDLS and CDR2 as YYNGEE. The CDR3 protein is CASSVDLGWDSEGYTF. DNA of the CDR3: TGTGCCAGCAGCGTAGATTTGGGGTGGGACAGCGAGGGCTACACCTTC.

This clone came up a few times. The chain carries TRBV7-6 and TRBJ2-5, with no clear D. CDR3 size: 12 residues. Trimming cost V 3 bases and J 7 bases, with 9 bases left between them. From germline, CDR1 is SGHVS and CDR2 FNYEAQ. The CDR3: CASSFRMGTQYF. The CDR3 coding sequence is TGTGCCAGCAGCTTTCGCATGGGGACCCAGTACTTC.

This clone was counted only a few times. The chain links TRBV11-1 to TRBJ1-2; a possible D gene is TRBD1 (5 bases). Between the trimmed V and J ends, which lost 5 bases and 2 bases, there was a span of 12 bases. Germline loops: CDR1 SGHAT, CDR2 FQDESV (reference sequence). The CDR3 is 14 amino acids. The CDR3 loop reads CASSHGTKNYGYTF. The CDR3 nucleotides read TGTGCCAGCAGCCACGGGACGAAGAACTATGGCTACACCTTC.

The chain employs TRBV6-5 and TRBJ1-1; no reliable D call. The CDR3 has 11 residues. Deletions cut 7 bases from V and 1 base from J, with 4 bases between. CDR1 and CDR2 (germline): MNHEY, SVGAGI. The CDR3 coding sequence is TGTGCCAGCAAGGCGAACACTGAAGCTTTCTTT. The encoded protein is CASKANTEAFF.

In its sample, this clone was seen a few times. The J gene is TRBJ2-7, the V gene TRBV6-5; D perhaps matches TRBD2 (6 bases). The CDR3 length is 14 residues. Deletions cut 5 bases from V and 0 bases from J, with 11 bases between. Germline V CDR1 and CDR2: MNHEY, SVGAGI. DNA of the CDR3: TGTGCCAGCAGTCCGGGACTCCCCTCCTACGAGCAGTACTTC. It yields the protein CASSPGLPSYEQYF.

This clone has just one count. The chain links TRBV25-1 to TRBJ2-5; TRBD1 aligns across 8 bases. CDR3 length equals 15 residues. The J segment lost 5 bases and the V segment lost 4 bases, leaving 9 bases of the junction unmatched. In germline, CDR1 is MGHDK, CDR2 SYGVNS. In DNA form, the CDR3 reads TGTGCCAGCAGTGTACCCGGGACAGGTGGTGAGACCCAGTACTTC. Translation gives CASSVPGTGGETQYF.

CDR3 loop: CAWSWVGANVLTF. The CDR3 coding sequence is TGTGCCTGGAGTTGGGTAGGGGCCAACGTCCTGACTTTC. J is TRBJ2-6 and V is TRBV30; D call uncertain. The CDR3 has 13 residues. Trimming took off 2 bases at V and 4 bases at J, with 6 bases between the two ends. Looked up from germline, CDR1 is GTSNPN and CDR2 is SVGIG (reference sequence).

The chain is built from TRBV9 and TRBJ2-3, with 16 bases aligning to TRBD2. CDR1 and CDR2 (germline): SGDLS, YYNGEE. The J segment lost 2 bases and the V segment lost 3 bases, leaving 6 bases of the junction unmatched. This CDR3 contains 18 residues. CDR3 protein: CASSAGLAGGLITDTQYF. CDR3 nucleotides: TGTGCCAGCAGCGCGGGACTAGCGGGGGGGTTAATCACAGATACGCAGTATTTT.

The V and J genes are TRBV28 and TRBJ2-7; D call uncertain. The V and J ends lost 6 bases and 0 bases respectively, with 9 bases between them. The CDR3 loop spans 13 amino acids. The germline CDR1 and CDR2 sequences are MDHEN and SYDVKM. The CDR3 reads CASRGSTSYEQYF. The CDR3 DNA reads as TGTGCCAGCAGGGGAAGTACCTCCTACGAGCAGTACTTC.

This sequence joins TRBV5-4 and TRBJ2-1; D remains ambiguous. V shed 1 base and J shed 2 bases, with 10 bases lying between them. Looked up from germline, CDR1 is SGHNT and CDR2 is YYREEE (reference sequence). There are 15 residues in the CDR3. This chain's CDR3 is CASSLSTEPYNEQFF. The CDR3 coding sequence is TGTGCCAGCAGCTTGTCAACAGAGCCCTACAATGAGCAGTTCTTC.

This clone was recorded a few times. The V gene is TRBV6-4, the J gene TRBJ1-6; D is unclear. This CDR3 region has 15 residues. Germline lookup yields CDR1 MRHNA and CDR2 SNTAGT. The V end lost 3 bases, the J end lost 0 bases, and 6 bases lay between the germline ends. DNA of the CDR3: TGTGCCAGCAGTGATGGGAACTCCTATAATTCACCCCTCCACTTT. It encodes CASSDGNSYNSPLHF.

This clone was seen a few times. This chain uses TRBV15 with TRBJ2-1, with D unresolved. The CDR3 has 17 amino acids. V was trimmed by 5 bases and J by 5 bases, leaving 22 bases between them. From germline, CDR1 is LNHNV and CDR2 YYDKDF (reference sequence). CDR3 nucleotides: TGTGCCACCAGCTCTTTAGGCATTCTAGGAGTCGACAATGAGCAGTTCTTC. Its protein product is CATSSLGILGVDNEQFF.

The V call is TRBV25-1, the J call TRBJ1-1; a possible D gene is TRBD1 (5 bases). Trimming removed 1 base from V and 2 bases from J, with 17 bases in between. Germline lookup yields CDR1 MGHDK and CDR2 SYGVNS. CDR3 length equals 17 residues. CDR3 protein: CASSESGRGEANTEAFF. CDR3 in DNA: TGTGCCAGCAGTGAATCAGGGAGGGGAGAGGCAAACACTGAAGCTTTCTTT. The full variable domain, with the rest looked up from reference TRBV25-1 and TRBJ1-1, is EADIYQTPRYLVIGTGKKITLECSQTMGHDKMYWYQQDPGMELHLIHYSYGVNSTEKGDLSSESTVSRIRTEHFPLTLESARPSHTSQYLCASSESGRGEANTEAFFGQGTRLTVV.